This T cell receptor (beta chain) was found in a study of blood T cell repertoires in COVID-19. Germline values: CDR1 LGHDT, CDR2 YNNKEL (reference sequence). V shed 0 bases, J shed 2 bases, and the junction held 6 bases outside the gene matches. CDR3 length equals 16 residues. The repertoire was sequenced with immunoSEQ multiplex PCR; TCRdb's copy has only in-frame clones and lacks some. The table lists 150,000 to 200,000 clones, approximately 92% of them singletons. The J gene is TRBJ1-2, the V gene TRBV3-1 (or the pseudogene TRBV3-2), with 7 nucleotides matching TRBD1. This receptor was obtained from a young man with COVID-19, enrolled during active disease. The sequencing sample was made of peripheral blood. CDR3 protein: CASSQETGAPNYGYTF. In DNA form, the CDR3 reads TGTGCCAGCAGCCAAGAAACAGGGGCTCCCAACTATGGCTACACCTTC.